Listed below are T cell receptor beta chains from one sample, sequenced in a study of lymphopenia after photon versus proton radiotherapy. The table came from immunoSEQ multiplex PCR; TCRdb's copy has only in-frame clones and leaves some out. Of 89,000 or so clones listed, over 70% were seen once; the top ten hold approximately 1.3%. The sample consisted of peripheral blood, taken from a patient treated with proton-based radiotherapy. The receptors shown here come from a man in his fifties or sixties with pancreatic cancer. Both conserved end residues are part of each CDR3.

J gene: TRBJ2-7
V gene: TRBV6-5
CDR3 protein: CASSVNRGVYEQYF

J gene: TRBJ2-3
V gene: TRBV19
CDR3 protein: CASSIPTSGTVTQYF

J gene: TRBJ2-7
V gene: TRBV6-1
CDR3 protein: CASTGGNEQYF

J gene: TRBJ2-2
V gene: TRBV5-1
CDR3 protein: CASREIATGELFF

J gene: TRBJ1-5
V gene: TRBV6-1
CDR3 protein: CASRGDFGRNQPQHF

J gene: TRBJ2-1
V gene: TRBV19
CDR3 protein: CASSIDHRGSNEQFF

J gene: TRBJ1-3
V gene: TRBV6-1
CDR3 protein: CASRRRSPGNTIYF

J gene: TRBJ2-1
V gene: TRBV19
CDR3 protein: CASRRLAGVSNEQFF

J gene: TRBJ2-3
V gene: TRBV7-8
CDR3 protein: CASSQSADTQYF

J gene: TRBJ1-2
V gene: TRBV7-9
CDR3 protein: CASSWDSNGYTF

J gene: TRBJ1-2
V gene: TRBV2
CDR3 protein: CASTGIRDRDGYTF

J gene: TRBJ1-2
V gene: TRBV14
CDR3 protein: CASSQAHAGGAFGGYTF

J gene: TRBJ2-1
V gene: TRBV28
CDR3 protein: CASSFGGILVEQFF

J gene: TRBJ2-3
V gene: TRBV2
CDR3 protein: CASRGQGVGTDTQYF

J gene: TRBJ1-3
V gene: TRBV4-3
CDR3 protein: CASSQAGGGNTIYF

J gene: TRBJ2-7
V gene: TRBV28
CDR3 protein: CASSATGTASYEQYF

J gene: TRBJ1-1
V gene: TRBV29-1
CDR3 protein: CSGRQGWLNTEAFF

J gene: TRBJ1-5
V gene: TRBV7-9
CDR3 protein: CASSPRGPNQPQHF

J gene: TRBJ2-2
V gene: TRBV29-1
CDR3 protein: CSVARGAGPSHPRPGELFF

J gene: TRBJ2-6
V gene: TRBV27
CDR3 protein: CASSSNAGANVLTF

J gene: TRBJ2-7
V gene: TRBV30
CDR3 protein: CAWIPSPTSDLPLEQYF

J gene: TRBJ2-3
V gene: TRBV28
CDR3 protein: CASSLSRTGSTDTQYF

J gene: TRBJ2-1
V gene: TRBV5-1
CDR3 protein: CASSGGWEGDEQFF